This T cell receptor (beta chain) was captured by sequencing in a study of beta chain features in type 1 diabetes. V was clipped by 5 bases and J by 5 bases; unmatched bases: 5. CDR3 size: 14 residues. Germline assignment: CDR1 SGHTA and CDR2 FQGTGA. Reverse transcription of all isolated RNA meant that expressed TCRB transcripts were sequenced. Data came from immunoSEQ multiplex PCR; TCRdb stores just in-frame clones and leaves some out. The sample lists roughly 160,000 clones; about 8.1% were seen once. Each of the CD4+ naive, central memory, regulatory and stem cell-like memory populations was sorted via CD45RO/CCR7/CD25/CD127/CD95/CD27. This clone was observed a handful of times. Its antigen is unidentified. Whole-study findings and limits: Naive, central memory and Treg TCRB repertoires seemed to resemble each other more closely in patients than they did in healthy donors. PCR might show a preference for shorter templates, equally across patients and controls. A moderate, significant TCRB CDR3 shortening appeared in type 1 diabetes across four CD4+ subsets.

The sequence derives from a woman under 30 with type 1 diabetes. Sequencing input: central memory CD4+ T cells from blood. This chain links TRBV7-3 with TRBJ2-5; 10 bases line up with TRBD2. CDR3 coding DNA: TGTGCCAGCAGCGCTAGCGGGAGTGCGGAGACCCAGTACTTC. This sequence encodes CASSASGSAETQYF.